These 21 T cell receptor beta chains share one sample of origin, sequenced in a study of cytomegalovirus exposure and HLA in healthy donors. Researchers ran the PCR with 60 Vbeta and 13 Jbeta primers. Sequencing used immunoSEQ multiplex PCR; TCRdb keeps in-frame clones, though not all of them. The table shows 130,000 to 150,000 clones, with 73% occurring only once. Sequenced: PBMCs. These TCRs come from a human donor in good health.

This clone has just a few counts. The V gene is TRBV27, the J gene TRBJ2-2; D remains unclear. The CDR3 totals 14 residues. V was cut by 0 bases and J by 1 base, with 3 bases left in between. Germline-derived CDR1 and CDR2 are MNHEY and SMNVEV (reference sequence). The CDR3 DNA follows: TGTGCCAGCAGTTTATCCCGGAACACCGGGGAGCTGTTTTTT. It yields the protein CASSLSRNTGELFF.

The chain uses TRBV6-1 and TRBJ2-7; perhaps TRBD1 as D (6 bases). In germline, CDR1 is MNHNS, CDR2 SASEGT. The CDR3 has 14 residues. Deletions cut 3 bases from V and 5 bases from J, with 14 bases between. DNA of the CDR3: TGTGCCAGCAGTGAGATAACAGGGTACCACGAGCAGTACTTC. It encodes CASSEITGYHEQYF.

The chain is built from TRBV21-1 and TRBJ2-7; the table's D call TRBD2 went unverified against the DNA. TRBV21-1 is given as a pseudogene. The CDR3 is 17 residues long. The DNA of the CDR3 is TGTGCCAGCAGCAAAGCGCGGAGTCTGTTATTGCCGTACGAGCAGTACTTC. Translating gives CASSKARSLLLPYEQYF.

The chain combines TRBV5-1 with TRBJ2-1; 7 bases align to TRBD2. Germline CDR1 and CDR2: SGHRS and YFSETQ. This CDR3 is built from 14 residues. The V gene end was trimmed by 0 bases and the J gene end by 8 bases; junction bases not matched to a gene: 5. This chain's CDR3 is CASSLGGRGDEQFF. The CDR3 DNA is TGCGCCAGCAGCTTGGGAGGCCGGGGGGATGAGCAGTTCTTC.

This chain connects TRBV18 to TRBJ1-3; 7 positions agree with TRBD1. V shed 0 bases and J 3 bases; nucleotides not matched to a gene: 8. This CDR3 spans 17 amino acids. In germline, CDR1 is KGHSH, CDR2 LQKENI. The CDR3 nucleotides are TGTGCCAGCTCACCACCAAGTCAGGGGGGTTATGGAAACACCATATATTTT. Its protein product is CASSPPSQGGYGNTIYF. The whole variable domain, remainder taken from reference TRBV18 and TRBJ1-3, is NAGVMQNPRHLVRRRGQEARLRCSPMKGHSHVYWYRQLPEEGLKFMVYLQKENIIDESGMPKERFSAEFPKEGPSILRIQQVVRGDSAAYFCASSPPSQGGYGNTIYFGEGSWLTVV.

The table lists this clone with a count of one. The gene calls are TRBV11-2 and TRBJ1-1, with D perhaps matching TRBD1 (6 bases). CDR1 is SGHAT and CDR2 is FQNNGV in the germline V gene. Trimming cost V 5 bases and J 5 bases, with 15 bases left between them. The CDR3 is 14 residues long. Here the CDR3 DNA reads TGTGCCAGCAGCGCAGGGGATCCGAGGACTGAAGCTTTCTTT. Translating gives CASSAGDPRTEAFF.

The gene calls are TRBV27 and TRBJ1-1, with TRBD1 as a possible D gene (5 bases). From germline, CDR1 is MNHEY and CDR2 SMNVEV (reference sequence). The germline V and J ends were trimmed by 7 bases and 4 bases, with 10 bases remaining between them. The length of the CDR3 is 12 residues. In DNA form, the CDR3 reads TGTGCCAGCATGAGGGACTTCACTGAAGCTTTCTTT. Translating gives CASMRDFTEAFF.

V is TRBV2 and J is TRBJ1-1; 11 nucleotides match TRBD1. Germline V gives CDR1 SNHLY, CDR2 FYNNEI. CDR3 length: 15 amino acids. Trimming cost V 4 bases and J 7 bases; bases outside gene matches: 8. The CDR3 loop reads CASSAGTGGYNEAFF. In DNA form, the CDR3 reads TGTGCCAGCAGTGCCGGGACAGGGGGATATAATGAAGCTTTCTTT.

The chain uses TRBV6-5 and TRBJ2-2; 11 bases fit TRBD2. CDR3 length: 15 residues. Trimming removed 2 bases from V and 9 bases from J; junction bases left unmatched: 5. Germline V gene lookup returns CDR1 MNHEY and CDR2 SVGAGI. CDR3 in DNA: TGTGCCAGCAGTTACACTAGCGGGAGTTTCCGGGAGCTGTTTTTT. Its protein product is CASSYTSGSFRELFF.

The chain carries TRBV4-1 and TRBJ1-1; D ambiguous. This CDR3 contains 15 residues. The V gene lost 3 bases and the J gene lost 0 bases, with 11 bases spanning the gap. CDR1 is MGHRA, CDR2 YSYEKL, per germline. CDR3 protein: CASSQGDEVNTEAFF. CDR3 coding DNA: TGCGCCAGCAGCCAGGGAGACGAAGTGAACACTGAAGCTTTCTTT.

This sequence joins TRBV19 and TRBJ1-2, with D possibly being TRBD1 (6 bases). The V end lost 5 bases, the J end lost 8 bases, and 12 bases lay between the germline ends. The CDR3 runs to 12 residues. Germline V gives CDR1 LNHDA, CDR2 SQIVND (reference sequence). CDR3: CASSSGVEGYTF. DNA for the CDR3: TGTGCCAGTAGTTCAGGGGTGGAGGGCTACACCTTC. Full variable domain (remainder filled in from reference TRBV19 and TRBJ1-2): DGGITQSPKYLFRKEGQNVTLSCEQNLNHDAMYWYRQDPGQGLRLIYYSQIVNDFQKGDIAEGYSVSREKKESFPLTVTSAQKNPTAFYLCASSSGVEGYTFGSGTRLTVV.

The chain carries TRBV10-2 and TRBJ2-3, with 7 nucleotides matching TRBD1. The CDR3 is made up of 19 amino acids. Germline values: CDR1 WSHSY, CDR2 SAAADI. Losses at the gene ends were 8 bases for V and 2 bases for J; bases not matched to a gene: 22. The CDR3 sequence is CASRPSWSADRAPTDTQYF. The CDR3 bases are TGCGCCAGCCGCCCAAGCTGGTCGGCCGACAGGGCCCCCACAGATACGCAGTATTTT.

This clone showed up just a few times. The gene calls are TRBV27 and TRBJ2-6; D might be TRBD2 (5 bases). This CDR3 is 14 amino acids long. The V gene lost 7 bases and the J gene lost 4 bases, with 11 bases spanning the gap. CDR1 and CDR2 (germline): MNHEY, SMNVEV (reference sequence). The CDR3 loop reads CASTQRAGANVLTF. The CDR3 DNA is TGTGCCAGCACCCAGAGGGCAGGGGCCAACGTCCTGACTTTC. Variable domain in full (rest from reference TRBV27 and TRBJ2-6): EAQVTQNPRYLITVTGKKLTVTCSQNMNHEYMSWYRQDPGLGLRQIYYSMNVEVTDKGDVPEGYKVSRKEKRNFPLILESPSPNQTSLYFCASTQRAGANVLTFGAGSRLTVL.

This chain connects TRBV7-9 to TRBJ2-1; 10 bases align to TRBD2. J was trimmed by 0 bases and V by 7 bases; bases with no gene match: 12. Per germline, CDR1 SEHNR and CDR2 FQNEAQ (reference sequence). The CDR3 totals 18 residues. CDR3 protein: CASNPGLALLSSYNEQFF. The CDR3 nucleotides are TGTGCCAGCAACCCGGGACTAGCGTTGCTCTCCTCCTACAATGAGCAGTTCTTC.

The rearrangement joins TRBV15 to TRBJ2-1; 9 bases agree with TRBD1. CDR3 size: 13 residues. J was trimmed by 10 bases and V by 2 bases; bases with no gene match: 3. Germline CDR1 reads LNHNV; CDR2 reads YYDKDF (reference sequence). The CDR3 DNA sequence: TGTGCCACCAGCAGAAGACAGGGGGGCGAGCAGTTCTTC. As protein: CATSRRQGGEQFF.

This clone occurred a few times. This chain links TRBV29-1 with TRBJ1-2; 10 positions agree with TRBD1. CDR1 and CDR2 (germline): SQVTM, ANQGSEA. Germline trimming cut 8 bases from V and 8 bases from J; bases unmatched to any gene: 11. This CDR3 is 13 amino acids long. CDR3 sequence reads: CSCAGQGPGGYTF. The CDR3 bases are TGCAGCTGCGCGGGACAGGGGCCGGGGGGCTACACCTTC.

The rearrangement uses TRBV9 and TRBJ2-1; 11 bases match TRBD2. The CDR3 length is 18 residues. V lost 1 base, J lost 2 bases, and 8 bases stayed unmatched. Germline V lookup: CDR1 SGDLS, CDR2 YYNGEE. Written as DNA, the CDR3 is TGTGCCAGCAGCGTAACGGGACTAGCGGACTACACCTACAATGAGCAGTTCTTC. It is translated as CASSVTGLADYTYNEQFF.

This clone was detected a few times. The V and J genes are TRBV4-1 and TRBJ1-4; the D gene is possibly TRBD1 (6 bases). Germline values: CDR1 MGHRA, CDR2 YSYEKL. V shed 4 bases and J shed 7 bases, with 16 bases lying between them. This CDR3 comprises 15 residues. CDR3 coding DNA: TGCGCCAGCAGCCCCCCGGGGGGCTTGAGTGAAAAACTGTTTTTT. This codes for CASSPPGGLSEKLFF.

V usage is TRBV11-2 and J usage is TRBJ2-7; 11 nucleotides match TRBD2. Per germline, CDR1 SGHAT and CDR2 FQNNGV. V was pared by 5 bases and J by 5 bases, with 11 bases of the junction left unmatched. There are 16 residues in the CDR3. CDR3 amino acids: CASSKISGRAADEQYF. CDR3 in DNA: TGTGCCAGCAGCAAGATTAGCGGGAGGGCCGCGGACGAGCAGTACTTC.

This clone has just one count. The chain uses TRBV7-9 and TRBJ2-5; D is undetermined. Looked up from germline, CDR1 is SEHNR and CDR2 is FQNEAQ (reference sequence). V was cut by 5 bases and J by 2 bases, with 9 bases left in between. The CDR3 sequence is 13 residues long. For the CDR3, the DNA is TGTGCCAGCAGCATGTACAGTCAAGAGACCCAGTACTTC. This translates into CASSMYSQETQYF.

This chain joins TRBV6-5 and TRBJ1-1; TRBD1 matches at 9 bases. Germline CDR1 MNHEY, CDR2 SVGAGI. V trimming: 5 bases; J trimming: 8 bases; junction bases outside the gene matches: 6. This CDR3 has 13 residues. The chain's CDR3 is CASSASGTGEAFF. CDR3 bases: TGTGCCAGCAGTGCGTCCGGGACAGGGGAAGCTTTCTTT.